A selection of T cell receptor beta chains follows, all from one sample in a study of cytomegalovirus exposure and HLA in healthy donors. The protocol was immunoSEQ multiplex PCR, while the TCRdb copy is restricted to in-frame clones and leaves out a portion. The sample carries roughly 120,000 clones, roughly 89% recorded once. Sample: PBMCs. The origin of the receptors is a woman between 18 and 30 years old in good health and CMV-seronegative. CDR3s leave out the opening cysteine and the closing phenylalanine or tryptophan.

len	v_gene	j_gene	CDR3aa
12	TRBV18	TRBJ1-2	ASSPPDRNYGYT
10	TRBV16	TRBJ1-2	ASSQNRGGYT
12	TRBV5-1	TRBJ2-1	ASSLEDGGNEQF
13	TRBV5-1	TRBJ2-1	ASSLVGGPYNEQF
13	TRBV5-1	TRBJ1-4	ASSVTGTVFEKLF
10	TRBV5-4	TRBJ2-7	ASSVSGTGVT
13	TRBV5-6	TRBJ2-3	ASSLGGAATDTQY
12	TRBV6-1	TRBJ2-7	ASRSETGIYEQY
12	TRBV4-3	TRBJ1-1	ASSHGTTGSEAF
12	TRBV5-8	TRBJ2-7	ASSSRDTEYEQY
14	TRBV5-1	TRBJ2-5	ASSVTSGGARETQY
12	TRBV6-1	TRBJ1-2	ASSEGEGGGGYT
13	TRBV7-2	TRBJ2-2	ASSLTGGRTGELF
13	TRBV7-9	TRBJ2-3	ASSSGTGLTDTQY
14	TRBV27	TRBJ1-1	ASSADRGRANTEAF
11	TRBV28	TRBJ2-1	ASSGRDRGVQF
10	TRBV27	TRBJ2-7	ASSSGAYEQY